This is a list of T cell receptor beta chains from one sample in a study of beta chain features in type 1 diabetes. Produced via immunoSEQ multiplex PCR; TCRdb's table is partial and in-frame only. Of about 240,000 clones in the sample, 25% to 30% were seen once. The sample consisted of central memory CD4+ T cells from blood. All receptors come from a man between 25 and 39 years old in good health. Both conserved end residues are part of each CDR3. D genes are given only for firm matches. A row's size may be missing; if present it is once, few, many or a size class.

v_call	j_call	d_call	clone_size	cdr3_length	cdr3_nt	cdr3_aa
TRBV4-3	TRBJ2-1	.	.	13	TGCGCCAGCAGCCAAGATAGCGAGGATGAGCAGTTCTTC	CASSQDSEDEQFF
TRBV7-2	TRBJ2-5	.	many	13	TGTGCCAGCGCCGAGGACCGCTCTAGGACCCAGTACTTC	CASAEDRSRTQYF
TRBV4-2	TRBJ2-1	TRBD2	.	16	TGTGCCAGCAGCCCCGAGGGGACTAGCGGGGGGAATGAGCAGTTCTTC	CASSPEGTSGGNEQFF
TRBV28	TRBJ2-1	.	few	15	TGTGCCAGCAGTCCCCTAGGACAGCGGAACAATGAGCAGTTCTTC	CASSPLGQRNNEQFF
TRBV7-9	TRBJ1-1	.	many	17	TGTGCCAGCAGCCCCAACGTGGGCCGGGACCCTTGGACTGAAGCTTTCTTT	CASSPNVGRDPWTEAFF
TRBV9	TRBJ2-1	TRBD1	.	14	TGTGCCAGCAGCGTAGTGGGACAGGGTGGTGAGCAGTTCTTC	CASSVVGQGGEQFF
TRBV5-4	TRBJ2-5	.	few	13	TGTGCCAGCAGCCCCTCGGACCAAGAGACCCAGTACTTC	CASSPSDQETQYF
TRBV7-2	TRBJ1-5	.	.	14	TGTGCCAGCAGCCAGGAACATAGCAATCAGCCCCAGCATTTT	CASSQEHSNQPQHF
TRBV7-9	TRBJ2-3	.	.	14	TGTGCCAGCAGCCTTACGTTGGGCACAGATACGCAGTATTTT	CASSLTLGTDTQYF
TRBV5-1	TRBJ1-4	.	.	15	TGCGCCAGCAGTGAACAGGCCGGAACTAATGAAAAACTGTTTTTT	CASSEQAGTNEKLFF
TRBV5-1	TRBJ2-1	.	few	12	TGCGCCAGCAGCTTAAAAGCGAATGAGCAGTTCTTC	CASSLKANEQFF
TRBV9	TRBJ1-4	.	.	13	TGTGCCAGCAGCGTAGGGACGGTTGAAAAACTGTTTTTT	CASSVGTVEKLFF
TRBV7-9	TRBJ2-7	TRBD1	few	13	TGTGCCAGCCAAGGACAGGGTGATGGCGAGCAGTACTTC	CASQGQGDGEQYF
TRBV6-5	TRBJ2-1	TRBD2	.	14	TGTGCCAGCACCAAGCGGGGGGGAAACAATGAGCAGTTCTTC	CASTKRGGNNEQFF
TRBV10-3	TRBJ2-2	.	few	11	TGTGCCACCGGGGTTAGCGGGGAGCTGTTTTTT	CATGVSGELFF
TRBV18	TRBJ2-3	.	.	12	TGTGCCAGCTCACCCCCTAACGGGGGATCGCATTTT	CASSPPNGGSHF
TRBV2	TRBJ2-1	.	few	15	TGTGCCAGCAGTGAAACAGGGAGCTCCTACAATGAGCAGTTCTTC	CASSETGSSYNEQFF
TRBV7-2	TRBJ2-1	TRBD2	few	14	TGTGCCAGCAGCCAGAGCGGGGGGTTAAATGAGCAGTTCTTC	CASSQSGGLNEQFF
TRBV6-5	TRBJ2-5	.	few	12	TGTGCCAGCAGTTACCCTCGTGGGTCCCAGTACTTC	CASSYPRGSQYF
TRBV5-4	TRBJ2-4	.	few	14	TGTGCCAGCAGCTTAGCACTAGCCAAAAACATTCAGTACTTC	CASSLALAKNIQYF
TRBV4-3	TRBJ2-7	.	.	15	TGCGCCAGCAGCCACCACAGGGTAGGGGCCTACGAGCAGTACTTC	CASSHHRVGAYEQYF
TRBV10-3	TRBJ2-3	.	few	17	TGTGCCATCAATCGCGGCTTACTAGATAAAGGGCCAGATACGCAGTATTTT	CAINRGLLDKGPDTQYF
TRBV7-9	TRBJ1-1	.	few	13	TGTGCCAGCAGCCAAGCCGCGGAGACTGAAGCTTTCTTT	CASSQAAETEAFF
TRBV5-6	TRBJ1-2	TRBD1	.	17	TGTGCCAGCAGCTTAACCCGTCCTACAGGGGGCGCCGCCGGCTACACCTTC	CASSLTRPTGGAAGYTF
TRBV30	TRBJ2-7	TRBD1	.	14	TGTGCCTGGAGAGCCGGGACAGGGTACTACGAGCAGTACTTC	CAWRAGTGYYEQYF
TRBV6-4	TRBJ2-1	TRBD2	.	15	TGTGCCAGCAAAATACTAGCGGCCGAGGGAAATGAGCAGTTCTTC	CASKILAAEGNEQFF
TRBV2	TRBJ2-7	.	.	12	TGTGCCAGCAACCTCGACAGTTACGAGCAGTACTTC	CASNLDSYEQYF
TRBV5-1	TRBJ2-1	TRBD2	few	15	TGCGCCAGCAGAGAATCAGCGGGAGGGAGAGGGGAGCAGTTCTTC	CASRESAGGRGEQFF
TRBV18	TRBJ1-3	.	.	16	TGTGCCAGCTCAGGCCGGGACGCGCTCTCTGGAAACACCATATATTTT	CASSGRDALSGNTIYF
TRBV14	TRBJ2-3	TRBD2	few	16	TGTGCCAGCAGCCAACACCGGGAGGAGCTTACAGATACGCAGTATTTT	CASSQHREELTDTQYF
TRBV10-3	TRBJ1-5	.	.	16	TGTGCCATCAGCGCCACGGACCACCGGGAGGGTCAGCCCCAGCATTTT	CAISATDHREGQPQHF
TRBV5-6	TRBJ2-1	.	.	15	TGTGCCAGCAGATCGAGGCAGGGGTCCTACAATGAGCAGTTCTTC	CASRSRQGSYNEQFF
TRBV6-5	TRBJ1-6	.	.	15	TGTGCCAGCAGTTACGGGGGCAGTATTAATTCACCCCTCCACTTT	CASSYGGSINSPLHF
TRBV4-3	TRBJ2-3	TRBD2	.	15	TGCGCCAGCAGCCTTACGAGCGGGAGTCCAGATACGCAGTATTTT	CASSLTSGSPDTQYF
TRBV27	TRBJ2-7	.	.	11	TGTGCCAGCAGTTTGAAGTACGAGCAGTACTTC	CASSLKYEQYF
TRBV23-1	TRBJ2-7	.	.	14	TGCGCCAGCAGTCAAGGGCAGGACTCCTACGAGCAGTACTTC	CASSQGQDSYEQYF
TRBV27	TRBJ2-7	.	once	15	TGTGCCAGCAGTTCCCCGGACATTGGAACCTACGAGCAGTACTTC	CASSSPDIGTYEQYF
TRBV7-9	TRBJ1-4	.	.	11	TGTGCCAGCAGCTTAGAGCGCAAACTGTTTTTT	CASSLERKLFF
TRBV6-5	TRBJ2-3	.	.	15	TGTGCCAGCAGTTACTCAGGAGTTGGCACAGATACGCAGTATTTT	CASSYSGVGTDTQYF
TRBV15	TRBJ2-5	.	many	14	TGTGCCACCAGCAGGGGACTTGCTCAAGAGACCCAGTACTTC	CATSRGLAQETQYF
TRBV4-1	TRBJ2-3	.	few	16	TGCGCCAGCAGCCAAGGGACGGGGGCGAACACAGATACGCAGTATTTT	CASSQGTGANTDTQYF
TRBV29-1	TRBJ2-7	.	.	11	TGCAGCGTTGGGACATACTACGAGCAGTACTTC	CSVGTYYEQYF
TRBV28	TRBJ2-5	.	.	12	TGTGCCAGCTCTCAAACCTACACGCAGGGGTACTTC	CASSQTYTQGYF
TRBV5-1	TRBJ2-5	TRBD1	.	15	TGCGCCAGCAGCTTGGGGGCGACAGGGTTGGAGACCCAGTACTTC	CASSLGATGLETQYF
TRBV14	TRBJ1-4	.	few	12	TGTGCCAGCAGCCAAGTATTGGGAAAACTGTTTTTT	CASSQVLGKLFF
TRBV30	TRBJ2-7	TRBD2	few	13	TGTGCCTGGAGTTCCTCGCCTAGCGGCGAGCAGTACTTC	CAWSSSPSGEQYF
TRBV5-1	TRBJ2-7	.	.	13	TGCGCCAGCAGCGACGCAGGGAGCTACGAGCAGTACTTC	CASSDAGSYEQYF
TRBV14	TRBJ2-5	.	.	13	TGTGCCAGCAGCCATGGGGGCTGGGAGACCCAGTACTTC	CASSHGGWETQYF
TRBV1	TRBJ1-2	.	.	15	TGCGCCAGCAGCCAATCCGGGACAGAGTCCTATGGCTACACCTTC	CASSQSGTESYGYTF
TRBV7-8	TRBJ1-2	TRBD1	.	13	TGTGCCAGCAGACCGACAGGGGAGCGTGGCTACACCTTC	CASRPTGERGYTF
TRBV30	TRBJ1-1	TRBD1	.	12	TGTGCCTCTGCGACAGGGATGACTGAAGCTTTCTTT	CASATGMTEAFF
TRBV7-2	TRBJ2-7	TRBD2	.	18	TGTGCCAGCAGCTCCCGGACTAGCGGGATAACCAACTCCTACGAGCAGTACTTC	CASSSRTSGITNSYEQYF
TRBV19	TRBJ2-5	.	.	13	TGTGCCAGTCAAAGGGGACACCAAGAGACCCAGTACTTC	CASQRGHQETQYF
TRBV15	TRBJ2-1	.	.	16	TGTGCCACCAGCAGAGATCCGGGGTCCGGGGGCAATGAGCAGTTCTTC	CATSRDPGSGGNEQFF
TRBV4-3	TRBJ2-3	.	.	15	TGCGCCAGCAGCCAACTAGAAGGCGGCACAGATACGCAGTATTTT	CASSQLEGGTDTQYF